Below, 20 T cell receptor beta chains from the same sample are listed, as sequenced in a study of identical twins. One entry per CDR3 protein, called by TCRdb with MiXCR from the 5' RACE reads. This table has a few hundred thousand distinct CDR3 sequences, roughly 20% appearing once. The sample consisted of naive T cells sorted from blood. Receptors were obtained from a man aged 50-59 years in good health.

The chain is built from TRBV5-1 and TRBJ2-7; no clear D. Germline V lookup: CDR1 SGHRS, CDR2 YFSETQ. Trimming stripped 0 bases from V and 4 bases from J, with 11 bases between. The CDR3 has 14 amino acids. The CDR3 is CASSLEVTTYEQYF. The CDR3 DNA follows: TGCGCCAGCAGCTTGGAGGTCACAACTTACGAGCAGTACTTC.

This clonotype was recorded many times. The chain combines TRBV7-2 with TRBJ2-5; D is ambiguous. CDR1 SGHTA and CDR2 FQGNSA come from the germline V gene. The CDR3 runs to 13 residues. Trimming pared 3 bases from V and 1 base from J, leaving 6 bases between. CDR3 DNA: TGTGCCAGCAGCTTGGCCCTCCAAGAGACCCAGTACTTC. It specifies CASSLALQETQYF.

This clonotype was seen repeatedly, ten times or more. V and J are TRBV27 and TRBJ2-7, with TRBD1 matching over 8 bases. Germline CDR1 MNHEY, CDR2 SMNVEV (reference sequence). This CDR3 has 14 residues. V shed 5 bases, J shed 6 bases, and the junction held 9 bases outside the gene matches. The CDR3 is CASSRTGKSGEQYF. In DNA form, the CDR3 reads TGTGCCAGCAGTAGGACAGGGAAGTCGGGCGAGCAGTACTTC.

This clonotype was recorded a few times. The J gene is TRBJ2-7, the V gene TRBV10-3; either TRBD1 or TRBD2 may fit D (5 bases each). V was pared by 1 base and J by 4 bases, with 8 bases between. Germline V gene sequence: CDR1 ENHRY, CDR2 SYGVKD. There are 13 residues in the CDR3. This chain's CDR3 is CAISELGEYEQYF. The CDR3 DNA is TGTGCCATCAGTGAGTTGGGGGAGTACGAGCAGTACTTC.

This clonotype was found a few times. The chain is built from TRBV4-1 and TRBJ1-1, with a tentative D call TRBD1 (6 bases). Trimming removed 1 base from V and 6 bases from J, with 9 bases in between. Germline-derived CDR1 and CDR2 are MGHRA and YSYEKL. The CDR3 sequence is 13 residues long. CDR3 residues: CASSQGKGAEAFF. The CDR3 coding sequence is TGCGCCAGCAGCCAAGGGAAGGGGGCTGAAGCTTTCTTT.

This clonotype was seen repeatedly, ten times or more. The CDR3 loop reads CAISERELTVTDTQYF. The CDR3, as DNA: TGTGCCATCAGTGAGCGAGAACTGACAGTCACAGATACGCAGTATTTT. This chain joins TRBV10-3 and TRBJ2-3; D is perhaps TRBD1 (5 bases). Germline CDR1 is ENHRY and CDR2 is SYGVKD. This CDR3 contains 16 residues. Trimming stripped 2 bases from V and 2 bases from J, with 14 bases between.

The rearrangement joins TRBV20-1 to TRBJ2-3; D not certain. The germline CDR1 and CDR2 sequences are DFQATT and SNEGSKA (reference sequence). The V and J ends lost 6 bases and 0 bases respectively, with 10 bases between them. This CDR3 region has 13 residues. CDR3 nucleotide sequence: TGCAGTGCATCGCATCGTAGCACAGATACGCAGTATTTT. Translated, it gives CSASHRSTDTQYF.

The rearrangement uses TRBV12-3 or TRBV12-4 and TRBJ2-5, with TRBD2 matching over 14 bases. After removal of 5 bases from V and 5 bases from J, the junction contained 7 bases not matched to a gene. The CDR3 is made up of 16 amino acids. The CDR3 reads CASSQGLAGALETQYF. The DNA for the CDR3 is TGTGCCAGCAGTCAGGGACTAGCGGGAGCTCTGGAGACCCAGTACTTC.

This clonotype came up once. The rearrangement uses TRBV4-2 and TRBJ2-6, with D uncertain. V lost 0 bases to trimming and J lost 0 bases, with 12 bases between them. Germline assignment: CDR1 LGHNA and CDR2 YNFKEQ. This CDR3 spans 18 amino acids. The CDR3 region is CASSQDNSGSSGANVLTF. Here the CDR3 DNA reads TGTGCCAGCAGCCAAGACAATTCAGGAAGCTCTGGGGCCAACGTCCTGACTTTC.

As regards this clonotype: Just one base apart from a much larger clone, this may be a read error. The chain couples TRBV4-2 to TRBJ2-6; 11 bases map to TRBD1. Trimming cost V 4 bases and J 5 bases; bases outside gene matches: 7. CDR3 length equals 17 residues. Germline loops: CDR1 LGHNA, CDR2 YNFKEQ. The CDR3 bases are TGTGCCAGCAGCCCCGGACAGGGGGCTGCTAGGGCCAACGTCCTGACTTTC. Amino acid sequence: CASSPGQGAARANVLTF.

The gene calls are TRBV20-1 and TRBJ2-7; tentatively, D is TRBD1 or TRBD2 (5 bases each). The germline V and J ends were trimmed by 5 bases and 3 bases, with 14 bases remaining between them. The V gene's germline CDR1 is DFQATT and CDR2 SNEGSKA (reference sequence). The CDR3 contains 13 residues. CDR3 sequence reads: CSARPGPLYEQYF. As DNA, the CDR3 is TGCAGTGCTCGCCCGGGACCACTCTACGAGCAGTACTTC.

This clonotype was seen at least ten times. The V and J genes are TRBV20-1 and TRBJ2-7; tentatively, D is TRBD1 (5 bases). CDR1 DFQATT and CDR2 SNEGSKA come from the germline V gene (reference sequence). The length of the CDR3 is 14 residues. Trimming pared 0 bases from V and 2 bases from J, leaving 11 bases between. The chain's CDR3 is CSAREDRLAYEQYF. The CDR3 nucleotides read TGCAGTGCTAGAGAAGACAGATTGGCCTACGAGCAGTACTTC.

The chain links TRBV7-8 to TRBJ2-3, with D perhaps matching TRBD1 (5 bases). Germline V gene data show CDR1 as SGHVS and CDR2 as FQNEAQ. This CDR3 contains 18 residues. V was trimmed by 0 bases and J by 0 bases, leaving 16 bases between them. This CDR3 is CASSLAIGAATSTDTQYF. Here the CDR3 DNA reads TGTGCCAGCAGCTTAGCGATTGGGGCAGCCACTAGCACAGATACGCAGTATTTT.

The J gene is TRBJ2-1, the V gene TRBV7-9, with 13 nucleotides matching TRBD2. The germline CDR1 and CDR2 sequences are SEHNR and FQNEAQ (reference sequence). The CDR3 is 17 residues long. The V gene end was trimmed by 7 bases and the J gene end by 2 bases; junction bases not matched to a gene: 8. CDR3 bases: TGTGCCAGCACCGAGAGGGGACTAGCGGGACCCTACAATGAGCAGTTCTTC. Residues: CASTERGLAGPYNEQFF.

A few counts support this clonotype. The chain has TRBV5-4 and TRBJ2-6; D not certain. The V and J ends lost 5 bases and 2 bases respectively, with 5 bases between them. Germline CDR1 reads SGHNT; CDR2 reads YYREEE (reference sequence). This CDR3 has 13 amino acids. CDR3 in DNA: TGTGCCAGCAGTACACCTGGGGCCAACGTCCTGACTTTC. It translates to CASSTPGANVLTF.

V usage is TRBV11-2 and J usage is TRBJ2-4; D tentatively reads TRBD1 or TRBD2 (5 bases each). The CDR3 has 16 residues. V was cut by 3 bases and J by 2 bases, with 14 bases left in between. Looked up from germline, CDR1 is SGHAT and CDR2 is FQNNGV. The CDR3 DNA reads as TGTGCCAGCAGCTTTGGACTGGGGCTCTCCAAAAACATTCAGTACTTC. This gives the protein CASSFGLGLSKNIQYF.

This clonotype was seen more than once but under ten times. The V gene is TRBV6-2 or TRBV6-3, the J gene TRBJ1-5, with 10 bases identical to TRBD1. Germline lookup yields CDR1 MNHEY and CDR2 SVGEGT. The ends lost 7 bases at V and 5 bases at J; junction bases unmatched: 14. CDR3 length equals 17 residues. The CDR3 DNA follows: TGTGCCAGCAACGGTAGACAGGGGGCAACGTATGATCAGCCCCAGCATTTT. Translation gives CASNGRQGATYDQPQHF.

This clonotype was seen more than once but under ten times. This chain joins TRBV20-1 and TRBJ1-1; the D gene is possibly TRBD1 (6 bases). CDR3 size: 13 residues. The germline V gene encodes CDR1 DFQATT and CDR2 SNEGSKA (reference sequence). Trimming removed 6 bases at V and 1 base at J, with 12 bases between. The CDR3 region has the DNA TGCAGTGCCCTCGGGGGCCAGAACACTGAAGCTTTCTTT. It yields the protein CSALGGQNTEAFF.

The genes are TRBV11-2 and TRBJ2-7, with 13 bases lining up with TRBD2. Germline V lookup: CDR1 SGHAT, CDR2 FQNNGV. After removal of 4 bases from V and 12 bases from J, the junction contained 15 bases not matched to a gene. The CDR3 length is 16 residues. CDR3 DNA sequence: TGTGCCAGCAGCTCACCCTCGGGACTAGCGGGGCAGTCCCGGTACTTC. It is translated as CASSSPSGLAGQSRYF.

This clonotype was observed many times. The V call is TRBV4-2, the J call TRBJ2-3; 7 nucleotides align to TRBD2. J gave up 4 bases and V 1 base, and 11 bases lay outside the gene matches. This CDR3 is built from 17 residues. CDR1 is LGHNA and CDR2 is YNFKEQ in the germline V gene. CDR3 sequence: CASSQGNGGRLADTQYF. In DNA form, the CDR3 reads TGTGCCAGCAGCCAAGGGAACGGCGGGAGACTGGCAGATACGCAGTATTTT.